The sequence of this TCR beta chain was determined in a study of early T cells in non-severe SARS-CoV-2 infection. MiXCR was run by TCRdb on the 5' RACE reads, yielding one entry per CDR3 protein. This table has more than 25,000 distinct CDR3 sequences, under 10% appearing once. This clonotype was picked up many times. Germline CDR1 KGHSH, CDR2 LQKENI. Trimming shortened V by 6 bases and J by 2 bases, and 15 bases separated the two germline ends. CDR3 length equals 15 residues. This receptor was taken from an adult who was a healthcare worker with PCR-confirmed SARS-CoV-2 infection or an uninfected control (not recorded which). The sequenced sample consisted of whole blood. J is TRBJ2-3 and V is TRBV18; no clear D. The chain's CDR3 is CASSRNRADTDTQYF. The CDR3 DNA is TGTGCCAGCTCTCGTAACCGGGCAGACACAGATACGCAGTATTTT.